Below, 18 T cell receptor beta chains from the same sample are listed, as sequenced in a study of blood T cells in healthy people across ages. Through a sample-barcoded 5' primer and a J-beta primer mix, a second PCR was run for roughly 6 to 11 cycles. MiXCR, run by TCRdb on the 5' RACE reads, gives a single entry per CDR3 protein. This table has fewer than 1,200,000 distinct CDR3 sequences, approximately 25% appearing once. These records were also assigned to another study, of T cells of mothers and their children.

Sequencing was carried out using blood. Every receptor here comes from a girl aged 2 to 9 in good health.

The gene calls are TRBV2 and TRBJ2-2; no clear D. Germline CDR1 SNHLY, CDR2 FYNNEI. There are 14 residues in the CDR3. Trimming took off 2 bases at V and 1 base at J, with 5 bases between the two ends. The CDR3: CASSERVNTGELFF. The CDR3 nucleotides are TGTGCCAGCAGTGAACGGGTGAACACCGGGGAGCTGTTTTTT.

This sequence joins TRBV7-9 and TRBJ2-1, with a possible D match to TRBD1 (6 bases). This CDR3 is built from 13 residues. Trimming shortened V by 10 bases and J by 5 bases, and 15 bases separated the two germline ends. CDR1 SEHNR and CDR2 FQNEAQ come from the germline V gene (reference sequence). The CDR3 DNA reads as TGTGCCACCACAGGGAGCGTCAACAATGAGCAGTTCTTC. It codes for CATTGSVNNEQFF.

The chain's CDR3 is CATSDLIGADYTF. Written as DNA, the CDR3 is TGTGCCACCAGTGATTTGATCGGTGCCGACTACACCTTC. The V call is TRBV24-1, the J call TRBJ1-2; no reliable D call. V was shortened by 0 bases and J by 10 bases, with 11 bases between the two germline ends. CDR1 and CDR2 from the germline V gene are KGHDR and SFDVKD. CDR3 length: 13 residues.

The chain's CDR3 is CSVNQGGTQYF. CDR3 bases: TGCAGCGTTAACCAAGGAGGGACCCAGTACTTC. This chain joins TRBV29-1 and TRBJ2-1; D possibly corresponds to TRBD2 (5 bases). Matching the DNA end better, TRBJ2-5 makes the J call doubtful. The CDR3 is 11 amino acids. CDR1 SQVTM and CDR2 ANQGSEA come from the germline V gene.

The CDR3: CASSQGRVLSGNTIYF. In DNA form, the CDR3 reads TGTGCCAGCAGCCAAGGCAGGGTACTCTCTGGAAACACCATATATTTT. The chain combines TRBV14 with TRBJ1-3, with D tentatively TRBD1 (5 bases). Trimming stripped 1 base from V and 0 bases from J, with 10 bases between. Germline assignment: CDR1 SGHDN and CDR2 FVKESK. The CDR3 is 16 residues long.

There are a few counts of this clonotype. V is TRBV11-1 and J is TRBJ1-6, with D uncertain. Trimming removed 5 bases from V and 9 bases from J, with 17 bases in between. This CDR3 contains 15 residues. Germline-derived CDR1 and CDR2 are SGHAT and FQDESV (reference sequence). In nucleotides, the CDR3 is TGTGCCAGCAGCGTGACCGGGCCCAGAGGTTCACCCCTCCACTTT. Its protein product is CASSVTGPRGSPLHF.

A few counts support this clonotype. The genes are TRBV27 and TRBJ2-5; no clear D gene. The DNA end is more similar to TRBJ2-7, so the J call may be wrong. The CDR3 runs 13 residues. Germline CDR1 reads MNHEY; CDR2 reads SMNVEV (reference sequence). CDR3 region: CASSPLPSYEQYF. CDR3 nucleotide sequence: TGTGCCAGCAGTCCCCTGCCCTCCTACGAGCAGTACTTC.

This chain uses TRBV4-1 with TRBJ2-5; D remains unclear. This CDR3 is built from 13 residues. Trimming shortened V by 4 bases and J by 11 bases, and 17 bases separated the two germline ends. Germline loops: CDR1 MGHRA, CDR2 YSYEKL. In nucleotides, the CDR3 is TGCGCCAGCAGCCCACTTACATCCCAAGAGCAGTACTTC. It yields the protein CASSPLTSQEQYF.

V is TRBV5-1 and J is TRBJ2-2; tentatively, D is TRBD1 (6 bases). The germline V and J ends were trimmed by 0 bases and 3 bases, with 12 bases remaining between them. This CDR3 comprises 16 residues. The germline V gene has CDR1 SGHRS and CDR2 YFSETQ. DNA for the CDR3: TGCGCCAGCAGCTTGGGCCCAGGGGCCTACACCGGGGAGCTGTTTTTT. Amino acid sequence: CASSLGPGAYTGELFF.

This clonotype was found a few times. Just one base apart from a much larger clone, this may be a read error. The V gene is TRBV7-9, the J gene TRBJ2-7; D gene ambiguous. The CDR3 loop spans 12 amino acids. The ends were cut back, 1 base at V and 7 bases at J, with 8 bases in the middle. In germline, CDR1 is SEHNR, CDR2 FQNEAQ (reference sequence). The CDR3 region is CASSLGRAEQYF. The CDR3 DNA reads TGTGCCAGCAGCTTAGGTCGGGCAGAGCAGTACTTC.

There are a few counts of this clonotype. The chain employs TRBV6-5 and TRBJ1-2; TRBD1 agrees at 7 bases. CDR3 length: 14 amino acids. The trim removed 0 bases at V and 3 bases at J, leaving 1 base unmatched. Germline V gene lookup returns CDR1 MNHEY and CDR2 SVGAGI. CDR3: CASSYSRGDYGYTF. CDR3 in DNA: TGTGCCAGCAGTTACTCCAGGGGGGACTATGGCTACACCTTC.

The gene calls are TRBV24-1 and TRBJ2-5; 7 nucleotides line up with TRBD2. From germline, CDR1 is KGHDR and CDR2 SFDVKD. The junction had 13 bases not matched to a gene; V was cut back by 4 bases and J by 3 bases. The CDR3 totals 17 residues. The chain's CDR3 is CATSETMTSSMEETQYF. The CDR3 DNA sequence: TGTGCCACCAGTGAGACCATGACTAGCAGTATGGAAGAGACCCAGTACTTC.

This chain connects TRBV20-1 to TRBJ2-5, with 12 positions matching TRBD2. The J call may be mistaken, given a closer DNA end match to TRBJ2-1. The germline V gene has CDR1 DFQATT and CDR2 SNEGSKA (reference sequence). The CDR3 is 16 residues long. The CDR3 protein is CSAPGTSGRIYNEQFF. Written as DNA, the CDR3 is TGCAGTGCTCCCGGGACTAGCGGGCGGATATACAATGAGCAGTTCTTC.

The chain uses TRBV18 and TRBJ1-1, with D perhaps matching TRBD1 (5 bases). Germline CDR1 is KGHSH and CDR2 is LQKENI. V shed 4 bases and J shed 1 base, with 19 bases lying between them. The length of the CDR3 is 17 residues. The CDR3 nucleotides are TGTGCCAGCTCACACGACTTTGGAGGGGCACAGAACACTGAAGCTTTCTTT. This translates into CASSHDFGGAQNTEAFF.

This sequence joins TRBV6-6 and TRBJ1-1; 7 bases match TRBD1. This CDR3 spans 14 amino acids. The V and J ends lost 6 bases and 3 bases, in that order; junction bases with no gene match: 7. CDR1 and CDR2 (germline): MNHNY, SVGAGI (reference sequence). CDR3 amino acids: CASRSAGTDTEAFF. The CDR3 DNA sequence: TGTGCCAGCAGATCGGCGGGGACAGACACTGAAGCTTTCTTT.

This clonotype has just a few counts. This chain connects TRBV6-5 to TRBJ2-7; no clear D gene. The germline V gene encodes CDR1 MNHEY and CDR2 SVGAGI. Trimming cost V 8 bases and J 0 bases, with 8 bases left between them. The CDR3 length is 12 residues. The CDR3 DNA reads as TGTGCCAGCGTTAGTAGCTCCTACGAGCAGTACTTC. Translating gives CASVSSSYEQYF.

Here the CDR3 reads CASSLLNPGAGEKLFF. In nucleotides, the CDR3 is TGTGCCAGCAGCCTTCTTAACCCAGGGGCTGGTGAAAAACTGTTTTTT. The chain carries TRBV7-9 and TRBJ1-4; tentatively, D is TRBD1 (6 bases). This CDR3 contains 16 residues. From germline, CDR1 is SEHNR and CDR2 FQNEAQ (reference sequence). V lost 5 bases to trimming and J lost 7 bases, with 20 bases between them.

This sequence joins TRBV29-1 and TRBJ2-2, with D possibly called TRBD1 or TRBD2 (6 bases each). The germline V gene has CDR1 SQVTM and CDR2 ANQGSEA. This CDR3 spans 15 amino acids. V lost 3 bases and J 7 bases, leaving 18 bases between the germline ends. DNA for the CDR3: TGCAGCGTTGAGGGGGCGGAGGGAAAGAGCGGGGAGCTGTTTTTT. Translating it yields CSVEGAEGKSGELFF.